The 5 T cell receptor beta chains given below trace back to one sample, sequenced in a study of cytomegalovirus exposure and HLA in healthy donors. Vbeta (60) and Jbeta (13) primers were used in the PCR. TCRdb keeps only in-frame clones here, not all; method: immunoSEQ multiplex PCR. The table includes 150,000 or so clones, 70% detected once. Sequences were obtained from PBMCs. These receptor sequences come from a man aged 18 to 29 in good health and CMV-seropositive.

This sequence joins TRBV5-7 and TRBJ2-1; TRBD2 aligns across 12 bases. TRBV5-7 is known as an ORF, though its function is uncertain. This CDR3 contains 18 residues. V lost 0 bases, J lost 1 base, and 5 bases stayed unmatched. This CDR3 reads CASSLGLAGVWSYNEQFF. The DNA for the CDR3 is TGTGCCAGCAGCTTGGGACTAGCGGGAGTGTGGTCCTACAATGAGCAGTTCTTC.

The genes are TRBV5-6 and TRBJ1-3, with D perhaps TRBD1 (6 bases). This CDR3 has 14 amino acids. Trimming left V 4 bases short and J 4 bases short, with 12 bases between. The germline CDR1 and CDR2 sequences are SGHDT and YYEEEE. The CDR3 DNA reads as TGTGCCAGCAGCCTTGGGGGCGACGGAAACACCATATATTTT. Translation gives CASSLGGDGNTIYF.

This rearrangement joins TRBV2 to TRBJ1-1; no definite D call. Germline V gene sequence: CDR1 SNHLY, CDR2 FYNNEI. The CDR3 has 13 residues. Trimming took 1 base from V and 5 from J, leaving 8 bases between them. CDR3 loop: CASSEGGSTEAFF. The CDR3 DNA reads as TGTGCCAGCAGTGAAGGAGGGAGTACTGAAGCTTTCTTT.

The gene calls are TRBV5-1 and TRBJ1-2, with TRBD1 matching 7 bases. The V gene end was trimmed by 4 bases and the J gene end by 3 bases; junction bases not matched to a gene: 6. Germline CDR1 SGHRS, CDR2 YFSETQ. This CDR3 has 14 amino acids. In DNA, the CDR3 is TGCGCCAGCAGCCTTACAGGGGATCACTATGGCTACACCTTC. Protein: CASSLTGDHYGYTF.

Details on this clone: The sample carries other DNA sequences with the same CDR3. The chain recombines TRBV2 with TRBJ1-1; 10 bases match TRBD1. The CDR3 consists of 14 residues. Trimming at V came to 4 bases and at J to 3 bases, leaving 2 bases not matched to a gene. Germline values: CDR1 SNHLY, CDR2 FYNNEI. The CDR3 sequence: CASSGDRGHTEAFF. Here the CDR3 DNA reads TGTGCCAGCAGTGGAGACAGGGGGCACACTGAAGCTTTCTTT.